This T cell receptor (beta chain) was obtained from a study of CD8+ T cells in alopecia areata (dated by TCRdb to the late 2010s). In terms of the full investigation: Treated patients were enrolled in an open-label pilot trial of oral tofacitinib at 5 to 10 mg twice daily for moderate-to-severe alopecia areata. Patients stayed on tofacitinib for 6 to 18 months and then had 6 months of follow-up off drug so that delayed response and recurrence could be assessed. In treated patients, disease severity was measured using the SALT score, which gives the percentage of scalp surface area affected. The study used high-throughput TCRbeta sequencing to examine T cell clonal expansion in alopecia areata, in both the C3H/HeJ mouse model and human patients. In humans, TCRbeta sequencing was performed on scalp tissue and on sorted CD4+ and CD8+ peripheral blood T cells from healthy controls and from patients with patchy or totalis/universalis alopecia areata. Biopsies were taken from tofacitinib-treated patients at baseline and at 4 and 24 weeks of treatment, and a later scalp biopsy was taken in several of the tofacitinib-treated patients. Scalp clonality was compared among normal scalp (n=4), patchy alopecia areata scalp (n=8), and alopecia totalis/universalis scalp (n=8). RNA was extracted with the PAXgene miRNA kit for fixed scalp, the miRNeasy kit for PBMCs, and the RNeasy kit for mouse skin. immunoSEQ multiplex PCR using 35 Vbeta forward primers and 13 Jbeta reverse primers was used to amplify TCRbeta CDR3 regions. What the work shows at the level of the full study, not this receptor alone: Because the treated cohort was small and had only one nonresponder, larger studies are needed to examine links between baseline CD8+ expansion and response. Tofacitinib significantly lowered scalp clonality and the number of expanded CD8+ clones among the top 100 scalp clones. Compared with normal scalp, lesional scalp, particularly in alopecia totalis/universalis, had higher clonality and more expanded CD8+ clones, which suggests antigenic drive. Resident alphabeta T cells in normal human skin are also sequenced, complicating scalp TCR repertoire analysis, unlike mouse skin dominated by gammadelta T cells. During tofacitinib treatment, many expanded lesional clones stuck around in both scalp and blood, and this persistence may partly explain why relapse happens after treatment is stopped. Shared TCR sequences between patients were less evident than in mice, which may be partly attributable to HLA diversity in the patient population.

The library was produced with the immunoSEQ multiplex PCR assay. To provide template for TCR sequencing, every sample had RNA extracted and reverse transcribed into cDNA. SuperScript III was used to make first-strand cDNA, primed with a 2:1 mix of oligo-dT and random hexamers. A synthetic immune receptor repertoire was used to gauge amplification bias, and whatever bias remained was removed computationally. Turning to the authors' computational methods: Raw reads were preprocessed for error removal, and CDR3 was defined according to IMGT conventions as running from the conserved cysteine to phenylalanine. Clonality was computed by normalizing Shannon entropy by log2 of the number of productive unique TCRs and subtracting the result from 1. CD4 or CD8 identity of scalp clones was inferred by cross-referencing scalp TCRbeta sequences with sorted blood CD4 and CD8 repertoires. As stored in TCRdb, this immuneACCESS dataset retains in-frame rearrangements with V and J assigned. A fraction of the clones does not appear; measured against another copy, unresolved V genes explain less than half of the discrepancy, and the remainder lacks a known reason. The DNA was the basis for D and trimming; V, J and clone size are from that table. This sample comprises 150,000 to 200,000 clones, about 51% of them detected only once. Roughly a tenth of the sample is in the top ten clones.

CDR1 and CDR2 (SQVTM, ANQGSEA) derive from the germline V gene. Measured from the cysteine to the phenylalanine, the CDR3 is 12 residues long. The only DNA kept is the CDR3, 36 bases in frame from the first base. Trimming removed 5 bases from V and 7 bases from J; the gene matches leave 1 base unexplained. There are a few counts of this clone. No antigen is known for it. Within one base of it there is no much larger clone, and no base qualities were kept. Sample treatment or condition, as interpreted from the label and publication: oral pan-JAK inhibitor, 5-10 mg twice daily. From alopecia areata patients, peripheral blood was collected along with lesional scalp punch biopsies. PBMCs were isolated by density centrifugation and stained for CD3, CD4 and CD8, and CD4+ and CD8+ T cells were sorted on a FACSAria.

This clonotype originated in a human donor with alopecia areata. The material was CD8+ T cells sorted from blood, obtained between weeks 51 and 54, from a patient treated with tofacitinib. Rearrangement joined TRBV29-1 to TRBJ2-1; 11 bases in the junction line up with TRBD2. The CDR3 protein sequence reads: CSVRLAGNEQFF. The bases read TGCAGCGTTCGACTAGCGGGGAATGAGCAGTTCTTC.